The 23 T cell receptor beta chains below were found in one sample sequenced in a study of cytomegalovirus exposure and HLA in healthy donors. Vbeta (60) and Jbeta (13) primers were used in the PCR. Sequenced by immunoSEQ multiplex PCR; TCRdb stores in-frame clones only, minus some. The sample includes 150,000 to 200,000 clones, about 86% of them seen just once. The sequencing input was PBMCs. These receptor sequences come from a woman between 25 and 40 years old in good health and CMV-seronegative.

The V call is TRBV21-1, the J call TRBJ2-7; the table assigns TRBD1, which was not confirmed against the DNA. TRBV21-1 corresponds to a pseudogene. The CDR3 loop spans 18 amino acids. The CDR3 region has the DNA TGTGCCAGCACCAAAGAAATTCCTCCTCAGGGAAAAGGCTACGAGCAGTACTTC. Its protein product is CASTKEIPPQGKGYEQYF.

The chain links TRBV9 to TRBJ1-1; a possible D gene is TRBD1 (5 bases). Deletions cut 1 base from V and 2 bases from J, with 9 bases between. Germline V CDR1 and CDR2: SGDLS, YYNGEE. The length of the CDR3 is 14 residues. The CDR3 here is CASSVLGGNTEAFF. The CDR3 bases are TGTGCCAGCAGCGTATTGGGGGGAAACACTGAAGCTTTCTTT.

The rearrangement uses TRBV19 and TRBJ1-4; 11 bases line up with TRBD1. The CDR3 totals 17 residues. Per germline, CDR1 LNHDA and CDR2 SQIVND (reference sequence). Unmatched junction bases numbered 6, after V lost 4 bases and J lost 2 bases. Here the CDR3 reads CASSTRDRGRTNEKLFF. The CDR3 DNA sequence: TGTGCCAGTAGTACCCGGGACAGGGGGAGGACTAATGAAAAACTGTTTTTT. The variable domain in full, with the rest retrieved from reference TRBV19 and TRBJ1-4, is DGGITQSPKYLFRKEGQNVTLSCEQNLNHDAMYWYRQDPGQGLRLIYYSQIVNDFQKGDIAEGYSVSREKKESFPLTVTSAQKNPTAFYLCASSTRDRGRTNEKLFFGSGTQLSVL.

The chain is built from TRBV7-9 and TRBJ2-7; perhaps TRBD2 as D (5 bases). This CDR3 is built from 16 residues. V lost 1 base and J lost 2, with 15 bases in between. Germline-derived CDR1 and CDR2 are SEHNR and FQNEAQ (reference sequence). The CDR3 coding sequence is TGTGCCAGCAGCTTAGGGGATGGGGAGAGGGCCTACGAGCAGTACTTC. Amino acids: CASSLGDGERAYEQYF.

This clone was counted only a few times. The rearrangement uses TRBV30 and TRBJ2-7; D may be TRBD1 (6 bases). Trimming shortened V by 0 bases and J by 5 bases, and 11 bases separated the two germline ends. This CDR3 region has 13 residues. Germline CDR1 reads GTSNPN; CDR2 reads SVGIG (reference sequence). DNA of the CDR3: TGTGCCTGGAGTGTAGGGGGTGGCCACGAGCAGTACTTC. Translation gives CAWSVGGGHEQYF.

The chain links TRBV5-1 to TRBJ2-1, with 10 bases fitting TRBD2. Germline V gene sequence: CDR1 SGHRS, CDR2 YFSETQ. Trimming cost V 4 bases and J 0 bases; bases outside gene matches: 16. This CDR3 has 20 residues. The CDR3 is CASSLRQGGSGRYSYNEQFF. CDR3 in DNA: TGCGCCAGCAGCCTGAGGCAGGGCGGTAGCGGGAGGTACTCCTACAATGAGCAGTTCTTC.

This chain joins TRBV2 and TRBJ1-5; 9 bases agree with TRBD1. The CDR3 runs to 17 residues. Germline trimming cut 8 bases from V and 2 bases from J; bases unmatched to any gene: 13. The germline CDR1 and CDR2 sequences are SNHLY and FYNNEI. CDR3 loop: CASSFTGTGSRNQPQHF. CDR3 sequence (DNA): TGTGCCAGCTCTTTCACCGGGACAGGGAGCCGCAATCAGCCCCAGCATTTT.

The CDR3 DNA is TGTGCCAGCAGTGATCAGACTAGCGGGCTCTTCAATGAGCAGTTCTTC. Encoded protein: CASSDQTSGLFNEQFF. The chain employs TRBV25-1 and TRBJ2-1; 10 nucleotides match TRBD2. V lost 3 bases, J lost 6 bases, and 8 bases stayed unmatched. CDR1 is MGHDK and CDR2 is SYGVNS in the germline V gene. The CDR3 loop spans 16 amino acids.

The chain has TRBV29-1 and TRBJ1-3; 7 positions match TRBD1. CDR3 size: 14 residues. J was trimmed by 5 bases and V by 1 base; bases with no gene match: 5. Germline assignment: CDR1 SQVTM and CDR2 ANQGSEA. The CDR3 DNA reads as TGCAGCGTTGAAGCGGGACAGCCAAGAAACACCATATATTTT. As protein: CSVEAGQPRNTIYF.

The chain uses TRBV6-5 and TRBJ2-2, with D perhaps TRBD1 (5 bases). Germline V gives CDR1 MNHEY, CDR2 SVGAGI. The CDR3 is 14 amino acids. Trimming took 5 bases from V and 1 from J, leaving 8 bases between them. The CDR3 loop reads CASSGAGNTGELFF. The CDR3 DNA follows: TGTGCCAGCAGTGGGGCAGGGAACACCGGGGAGCTGTTTTTT.

V and J are TRBV7-8 and TRBJ2-1, with 10 bases lining up with TRBD1. The germline V gene has CDR1 SGHVS and CDR2 FQNEAQ. CDR3 length: 18 residues. Trimming at V came to 4 bases and at J to 3 bases, leaving 12 bases not matched to a gene. The CDR3 is CASSWDGPGTGDYNEQFF. In nucleotides, the CDR3 is TGTGCCAGCAGCTGGGATGGCCCCGGGACAGGGGACTACAATGAGCAGTTCTTC.

The rearrangement links TRBV6-5 to TRBJ2-7; 10 positions agree with TRBD2. CDR1 MNHEY and CDR2 SVGAGI come from the germline V gene. J was trimmed by 4 bases and V by 2 bases; bases with no gene match: 2. CDR3 length: 14 amino acids. DNA of the CDR3: TGTGCCAGCAGTTACCTAGCGGGAGCTTACGAGCAGTACTTC. Translation gives CASSYLAGAYEQYF.

This chain connects TRBV19 to TRBJ2-7; D may be TRBD1 (5 bases). The CDR3 loop spans 14 amino acids. CDR1 is LNHDA, CDR2 SQIVND, per germline (reference sequence). V was shortened by 7 bases and J by 2 bases, with 15 bases between the two germline ends. CDR3 sequence reads: CASKGIPPPYEQYF. DNA for the CDR3: TGTGCCAGTAAGGGGATCCCTCCTCCCTACGAGCAGTACTTC. The whole variable domain, filled in from reference TRBV19 and TRBJ2-7, reads DGGITQSPKYLFRKEGQNVTLSCEQNLNHDAMYWYRQDPGQGLRLIYYSQIVNDFQKGDIAEGYSVSREKKESFPLTVTSAQKNPTAFYLCASKGIPPPYEQYFGPGTRLTVT.

The chain combines TRBV5-4 with TRBJ2-3, with D unclear. This CDR3 is built from 20 residues. Trimming removed 4 bases at V and 3 bases at J, with 30 bases between. CDR1 is SGHNT, CDR2 YYREEE, per germline (reference sequence). CDR3 region: CASSTGDRFDELYSTDTQYF. The CDR3 nucleotides read TGTGCCAGCAGCACCGGAGACCGGTTTGATGAACTTTATTCTACAGATACGCAGTATTTT.

This chain joins TRBV19 and TRBJ2-7, with D possibly TRBD2 on 6 matching bases. The length of the CDR3 is 16 residues. Trimming stripped 5 bases from V and 3 bases from J, with 20 bases between. CDR1 and CDR2 from the germline V gene are LNHDA and SQIVND (reference sequence). CDR3 in amino acids: CASSPNAGQGLYEQYF. CDR3 coding DNA: TGTGCCAGTAGTCCTAACGCGGGCCAGGGACTCTACGAGCAGTACTTC.

The chain carries TRBV19 and TRBJ2-7, with a weak D call TRBD1 (6 bases). Trimming removed 3 bases at V and 5 bases at J, with 17 bases between. From germline, CDR1 is LNHDA and CDR2 SQIVND (reference sequence). The CDR3 length is 15 residues. CDR3 bases: TGTGCCAGTAGTATGTCCACACAGGGTTCCAACGAGCAGTACTTC. Amino acids: CASSMSTQGSNEQYF.

CDR3 loop: CASSQMDSETQYF. The DNA of the CDR3 is TGTGCCAGCAGTCAGATGGACAGTGAGACCCAGTACTTC. The rearrangement joins TRBV7-9 to TRBJ2-5, with D possibly matching TRBD1 (6 bases). The ends were cut back, 6 bases at V and 5 bases at J, with 13 bases in the middle. Germline V gene sequence: CDR1 SEHNR, CDR2 FQNEAQ (reference sequence). The CDR3 totals 13 residues. Supplemented by reference TRBV7-9 and TRBJ2-5, the full variable domain reads DTGVSQNPRHKITKRGQNVTFRCDPISEHNRLYWYRQTLGQGPEFLTYFQNEAQLEKSRLLSDRFSAERPKGSFSTLEIQRTEQGDSAMYLCASSQMDSETQYFGPGTRLLVL.

V and J are TRBV2 and TRBJ1-1; the D is unclear. Germline values: CDR1 SNHLY, CDR2 FYNNEI. This CDR3 has 14 amino acids. Trimming stripped 3 bases from V and 0 bases from J, with 8 bases between. In DNA, the CDR3 is TGTGCCAGCAGTGATCTACTACTGAACACTGAAGCTTTCTTT. Amino acids: CASSDLLLNTEAFF.

The gene calls are TRBV5-4 and TRBJ1-2, with TRBD1 matching 7 bases. The CDR3 length is 15 residues. J gave up 6 bases and V 2 bases, and 10 bases lay outside the gene matches. Germline values: CDR1 SGHNT, CDR2 YYREEE (reference sequence). The CDR3 sequence: CASSLLSRGSDGYTF. The CDR3 DNA sequence: TGTGCCAGCAGCTTATTATCCAGGGGGTCGGATGGCTACACCTTC.

This clone has more than one count but fewer than ten. The chain combines TRBV6-1 with TRBJ2-3; D remains unclear. This CDR3 contains 14 residues. From germline, CDR1 is MNHNS and CDR2 SASEGT. Trimming removed 4 bases from V and 0 bases from J, with 8 bases in between. The CDR3 coding sequence is TGTGCCAGCAGTGGCGCGGTTAGCACAGATACGCAGTATTTT. Translation gives CASSGAVSTDTQYF.

In this sample, this clone turned up once. This rearrangement joins TRBV11-2 to TRBJ2-7, with D possibly matching TRBD2 (6 bases). CDR1 and CDR2 (germline): SGHAT, FQNNGV. The CDR3 runs to 15 residues. Trimming took 4 bases from V and 6 from J, leaving 19 bases between them. CDR3 coding DNA: TGTGCCAGCAGCTCGCGGGGAACTACCACCTCCGAGCAGTACTTC. It yields the protein CASSSRGTTTSEQYF.

The rearrangement joins TRBV6-6 to TRBJ1-2, with D possibly being TRBD1 (6 bases). Looked up from germline, CDR1 is MNHNY and CDR2 is SVGAGI (reference sequence). The CDR3 contains 15 residues. V was trimmed by 4 bases and J by 1 base, leaving 13 bases between them. The CDR3 loop is CASSSDRSSNYGYTF. The CDR3 region has the DNA TGTGCCAGCAGTTCCGACAGGTCGAGTAACTATGGCTACACCTTC.

The chain has TRBV19 and TRBJ1-1; D might be TRBD1 (6 bases). Trimming stripped 2 bases from V and 7 bases from J, with 11 bases between. The CDR3 consists of 13 residues. Germline V gene sequence: CDR1 LNHDA, CDR2 SQIVND (reference sequence). CDR3 DNA: TGTGCCAGTAGTATACAGGGGCGGGTTGAAGCTTTCTTT. It specifies CASSIQGRVEAFF.